The 10 T cell receptor beta chains below come from one sample, sequenced in a study of vaccination and CD4 T cells after COVID-19. Treatment described: 10-day PBMC culture with coronavirus spike peptide pools or control peptides (ViraFEST assay). CD4+ T cells that had been cultured provided DNA sequenced with the Oncomine TCR Beta short-read assay. MiXCR, applied by TCRdb to the PCR reads, yields one record per CDR3 protein. Here the sample spans about 10,000 distinct CDR3 sequences, just under 75% being singletons. These receptors' antigens are unknown. The sequenced sample consisted of CD4+ T cells from blood, cultured in vitro. The origin of the receptors is a human donor who had recovered from COVID-19.

J is TRBJ2-1 and V is TRBV15; no reliable D call. Trimming shortened V by 3 bases and J by 2 bases, and 17 bases separated the two germline ends. Looked up from germline, CDR1 is LNHNV and CDR2 is YYDKDF (reference sequence). The CDR3 loop spans 17 amino acids. The CDR3 spells CATSSSKSGDAYNEQFF. CDR3 coding DNA: TGTGCCACCAGCAGTAGTAAATCAGGTGATGCCTACAATGAGCAGTTCTTC.

The rearrangement links TRBV28 to TRBJ2-7; the match to TRBD1 covers 8 bases. J was trimmed by 3 bases and V by 5 bases; bases with no gene match: 12. The CDR3 contains 16 residues. Germline V gives CDR1 MDHEN, CDR2 SYDVKM. The CDR3 loop reads CASSGGGTGFFYEQYF. Written as DNA, the CDR3 is TGTGCCAGCAGTGGTGGGGGGACAGGATTTTTCTACGAGCAGTACTTC.

This clonotype was counted a single time. The chain combines TRBV27 with TRBJ2-7; D gene unclear. The CDR3 runs to 13 residues. CDR1 is MNHEY, CDR2 SMNVEV, per germline (reference sequence). The ends were cut back, 2 bases at V and 3 bases at J, with 8 bases in the middle. CDR3 nucleotides: TGTGCCAGCAGTTTAAAGTTCGGCTACGAGCAGTACTTC. Translated: CASSLKFGYEQYF.

The chain carries TRBV6-1 and TRBJ2-1; either TRBD1 or TRBD2 may fit D (6 bases each). Germline V lookup: CDR1 MNHNS, CDR2 SASEGT. The CDR3 runs 18 residues. Trimming cost V 3 bases and J 12 bases, with 30 bases left between them. CDR3 region: CASSDHSGRSSALRGQFF. For the CDR3, the DNA is TGTGCCAGCAGTGACCACTCCGGGAGATCTAGCGCTCTCAGGGGGCAGTTCTTC.

This clonotype has just one count. CDR3 amino acids: CATGEVKGVGTDTQYF. The CDR3 region has the DNA TGTGCCACAGGCGAGGTGAAGGGAGTCGGCACAGATACGCAGTATTTT. V is TRBV24-1 and J is TRBJ2-3; possible D gene TRBD2, 5 bases. Germline V CDR1 and CDR2: KGHDR, SFDVKD. V was trimmed by 10 bases and J by 1 base, leaving 20 bases between them. CDR3 length: 16 amino acids.

This clonotype was counted a few times. The J gene is TRBJ1-5, the V gene TRBV6-4; no reliable D call. Germline-derived CDR1 and CDR2 are MRHNA and SNTAGT. Trimming cost V 5 bases and J 5 bases, with 13 bases left between them. This CDR3 is 14 amino acids long. The CDR3 loop is CASSMGPGDQPQHF. CDR3 in DNA: TGTGCCAGCAGTATGGGCCCCGGGGATCAGCCCCAGCATTTT.

This clonotype was seen a few times. The V and J genes are TRBV21-1 and TRBJ1-5; the table names TRBD1, a call not compared with the DNA. TRBV21-1 counts as a pseudogene. The CDR3 has 15 amino acids. In DNA, the CDR3 is TGTGCCAGCAACCCCGGACAGGGAAGCGATCAGCCCCAGCATTTT. Translated: CASNPGQGSDQPQHF.

V is TRBV7-2 and J is TRBJ1-6; 9 positions match TRBD1. CDR1 SGHTA and CDR2 FQGNSA come from the germline V gene. V gave up 4 bases and J gave up 10 bases; unmatched junction bases: 5. This CDR3 comprises 14 residues. CDR3 in DNA: TGTGCCAGCAGCTGGGGACAGGGTAACTCACCCCTCCACTTT. Translating gives CASSWGQGNSPLHF.

By its share, this clonotype is medium-sized. This chain connects TRBV19 to TRBJ2-5; possible D gene TRBD2, 5 bases. V was shortened by 7 bases and J by 5 bases, with 14 bases between the two germline ends. CDR1 is LNHDA and CDR2 is SQIVND in the germline V gene (reference sequence). The CDR3 extends over 13 amino acids. Here the CDR3 DNA reads TGTGCCAGTACCCCGGCGGGCCAGGAGACCCAGTACTTC. This sequence encodes CASTPAGQETQYF.

This chain joins TRBV6-1 and TRBJ2-5, with 12 bases identical to TRBD2. The CDR3 is 16 amino acids. Germline loops: CDR1 MNHNS, CDR2 SASEGT. The ends lost 7 bases at V and 2 bases at J; junction bases unmatched: 8. The CDR3 spells CASKTSGSKRQETQYF. Here the CDR3 DNA reads TGTGCCAGCAAGACTAGCGGGAGTAAGCGGCAAGAGACCCAGTACTTC.